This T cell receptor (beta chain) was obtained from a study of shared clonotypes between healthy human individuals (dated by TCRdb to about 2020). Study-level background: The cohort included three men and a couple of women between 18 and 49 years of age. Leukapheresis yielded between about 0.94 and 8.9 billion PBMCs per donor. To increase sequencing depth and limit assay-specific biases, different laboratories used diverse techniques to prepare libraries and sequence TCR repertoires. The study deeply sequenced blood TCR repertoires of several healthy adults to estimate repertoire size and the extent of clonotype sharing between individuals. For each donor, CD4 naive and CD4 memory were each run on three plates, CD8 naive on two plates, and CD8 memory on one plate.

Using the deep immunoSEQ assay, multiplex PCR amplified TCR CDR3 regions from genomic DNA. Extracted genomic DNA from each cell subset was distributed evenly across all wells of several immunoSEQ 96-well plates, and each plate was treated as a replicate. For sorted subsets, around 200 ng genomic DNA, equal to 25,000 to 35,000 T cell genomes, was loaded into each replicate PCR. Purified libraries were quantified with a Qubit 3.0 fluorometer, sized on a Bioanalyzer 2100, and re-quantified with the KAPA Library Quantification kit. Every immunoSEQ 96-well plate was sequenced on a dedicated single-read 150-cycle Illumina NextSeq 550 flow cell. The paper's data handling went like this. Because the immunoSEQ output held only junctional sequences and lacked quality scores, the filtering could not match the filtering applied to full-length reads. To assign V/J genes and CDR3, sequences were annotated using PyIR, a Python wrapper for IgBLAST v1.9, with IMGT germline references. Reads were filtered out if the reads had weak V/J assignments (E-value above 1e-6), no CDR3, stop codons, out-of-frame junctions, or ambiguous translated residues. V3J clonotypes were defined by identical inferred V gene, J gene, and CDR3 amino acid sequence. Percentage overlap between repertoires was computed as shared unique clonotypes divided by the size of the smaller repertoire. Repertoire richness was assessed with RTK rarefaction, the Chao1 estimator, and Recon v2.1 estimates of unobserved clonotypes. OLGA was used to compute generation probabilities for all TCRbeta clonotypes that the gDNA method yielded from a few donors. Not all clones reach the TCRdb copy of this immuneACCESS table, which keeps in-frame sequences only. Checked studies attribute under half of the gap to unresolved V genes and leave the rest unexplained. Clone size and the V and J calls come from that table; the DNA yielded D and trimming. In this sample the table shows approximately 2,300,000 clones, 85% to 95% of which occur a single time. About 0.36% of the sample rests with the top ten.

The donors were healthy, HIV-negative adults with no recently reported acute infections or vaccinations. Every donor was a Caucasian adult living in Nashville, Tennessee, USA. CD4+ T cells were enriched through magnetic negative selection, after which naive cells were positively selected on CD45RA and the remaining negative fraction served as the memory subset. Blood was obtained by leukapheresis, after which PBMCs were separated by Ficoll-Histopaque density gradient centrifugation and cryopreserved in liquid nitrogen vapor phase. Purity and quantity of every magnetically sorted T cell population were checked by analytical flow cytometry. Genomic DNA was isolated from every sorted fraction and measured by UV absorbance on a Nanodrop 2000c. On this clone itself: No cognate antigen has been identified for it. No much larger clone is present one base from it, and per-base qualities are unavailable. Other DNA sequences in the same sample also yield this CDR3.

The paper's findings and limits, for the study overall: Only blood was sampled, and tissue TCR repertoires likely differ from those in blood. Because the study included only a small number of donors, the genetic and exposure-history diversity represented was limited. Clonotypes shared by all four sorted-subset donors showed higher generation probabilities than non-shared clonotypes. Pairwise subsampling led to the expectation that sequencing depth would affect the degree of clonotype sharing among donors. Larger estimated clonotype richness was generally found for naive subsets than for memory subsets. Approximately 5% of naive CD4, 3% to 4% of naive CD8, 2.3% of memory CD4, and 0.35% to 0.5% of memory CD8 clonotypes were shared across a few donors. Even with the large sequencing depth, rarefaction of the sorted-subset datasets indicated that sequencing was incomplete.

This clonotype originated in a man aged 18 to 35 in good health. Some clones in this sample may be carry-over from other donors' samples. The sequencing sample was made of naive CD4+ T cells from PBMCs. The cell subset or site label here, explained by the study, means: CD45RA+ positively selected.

CDR3 loop: CASSLVRGNTEAFF. The bases are TGCGCCAGCAGCTTGGTTAGGGGAAACACTGAAGCTTTCTTT. The chain is made from TRBV5-1 and TRBJ1-1; TRBD1 could be the D gene, as 5 bases match. The germline V gene sets CDR1 to SGHRS and CDR2 to YFSETQ. The cysteine opens and the phenylalanine closes a CDR3 of 14 amino acids. The read is trimmed to its CDR3 DNA, 42 bases read in frame from base 1. Trimming removed 0 bases from V and 2 bases from J, leaving 8 bases between the germline ends.